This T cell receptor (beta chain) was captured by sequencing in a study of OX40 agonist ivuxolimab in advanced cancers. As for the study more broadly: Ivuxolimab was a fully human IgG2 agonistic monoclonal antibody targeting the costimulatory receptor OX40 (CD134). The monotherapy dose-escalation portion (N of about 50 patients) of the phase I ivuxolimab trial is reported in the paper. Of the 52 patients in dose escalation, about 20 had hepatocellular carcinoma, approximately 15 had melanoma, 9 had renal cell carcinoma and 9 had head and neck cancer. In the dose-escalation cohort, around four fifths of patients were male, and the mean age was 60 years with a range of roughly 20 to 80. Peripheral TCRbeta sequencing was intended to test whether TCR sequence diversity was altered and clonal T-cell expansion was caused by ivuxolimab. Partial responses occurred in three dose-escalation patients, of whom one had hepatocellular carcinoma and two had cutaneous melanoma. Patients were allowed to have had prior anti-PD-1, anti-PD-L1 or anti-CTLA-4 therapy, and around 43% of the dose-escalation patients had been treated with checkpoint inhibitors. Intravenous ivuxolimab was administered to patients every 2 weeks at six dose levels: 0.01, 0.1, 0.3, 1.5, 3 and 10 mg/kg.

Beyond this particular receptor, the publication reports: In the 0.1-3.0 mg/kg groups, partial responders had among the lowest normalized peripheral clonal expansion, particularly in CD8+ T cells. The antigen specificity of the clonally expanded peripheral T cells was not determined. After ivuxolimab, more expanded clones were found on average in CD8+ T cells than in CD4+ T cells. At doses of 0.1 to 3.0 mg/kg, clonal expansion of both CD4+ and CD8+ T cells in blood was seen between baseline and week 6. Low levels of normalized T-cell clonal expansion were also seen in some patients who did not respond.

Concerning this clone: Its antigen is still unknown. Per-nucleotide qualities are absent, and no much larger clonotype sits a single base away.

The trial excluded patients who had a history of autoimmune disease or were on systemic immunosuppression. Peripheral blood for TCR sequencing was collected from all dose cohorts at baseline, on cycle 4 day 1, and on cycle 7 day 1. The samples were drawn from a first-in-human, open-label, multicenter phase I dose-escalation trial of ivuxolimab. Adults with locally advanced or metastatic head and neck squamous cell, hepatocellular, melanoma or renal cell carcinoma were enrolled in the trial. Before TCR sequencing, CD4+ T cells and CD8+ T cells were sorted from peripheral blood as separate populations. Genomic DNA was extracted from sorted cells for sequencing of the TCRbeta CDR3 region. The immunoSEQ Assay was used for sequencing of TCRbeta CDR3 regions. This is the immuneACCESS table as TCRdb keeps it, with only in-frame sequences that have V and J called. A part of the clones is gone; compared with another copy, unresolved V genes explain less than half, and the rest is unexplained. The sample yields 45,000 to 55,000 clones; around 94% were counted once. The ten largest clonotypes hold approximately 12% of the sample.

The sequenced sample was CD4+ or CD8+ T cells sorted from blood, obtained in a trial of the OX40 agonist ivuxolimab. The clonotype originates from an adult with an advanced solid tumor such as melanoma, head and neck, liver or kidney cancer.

Here is the DNA: TGTGCCAGCAGTTTTTTAGGAGTCGAGCAGTACTTC. The translation is CASSFLGVEQYF. The rearrangement combines TRBV28 with TRBJ2-7, with the D gene uncertain. V is cut by 3 bases and J by 6 bases, and the space between the germline ends is 9 bases. The CDR3 has 12 amino acids, counting the end cysteine and phenylalanine. Solely the CDR3 DNA is kept, with 36 bases framed from the first base. CDR1 and CDR2 are drawn from the germline V gene: MDHEN, SYDVKM.